This T cell receptor beta chain was recorded in a study of blood T cell repertoires in COVID-19. Study summary: Specimens from acute and convalescent COVID-19 originated in the United States, Italy and Spain.

TCRdb's copy holds only in-frame clones and misses some; the assay was immunoSEQ multiplex PCR. The sample consists of 350,000 to 400,000 clones, more than 70% of them appearing once. The germline CDR1 and CDR2 sequences are LGHDT and YNNKEL (reference sequence). With V trimmed by 4 bases and J by 2 bases, 11 bases remained unmatched. This CDR3 has 18 amino acids. The Seattle site enrolled patients during active infection and followed them longitudinally. The TCR sequence derives from a woman aged 30 to 39 with COVID-19, enrolled during active disease. V is TRBV3-1 (or the pseudogene TRBV3-2) and J is TRBJ1-2; 12 bases map to TRBD1. Material: peripheral blood. The CDR3 DNA sequence: TGTGCCAGCAGCCGCTCTTCCTCCGGGACAGGGGGCAACTATGGCTACACCTTC. Protein product: CASSRSSSGTGGNYGYTF.